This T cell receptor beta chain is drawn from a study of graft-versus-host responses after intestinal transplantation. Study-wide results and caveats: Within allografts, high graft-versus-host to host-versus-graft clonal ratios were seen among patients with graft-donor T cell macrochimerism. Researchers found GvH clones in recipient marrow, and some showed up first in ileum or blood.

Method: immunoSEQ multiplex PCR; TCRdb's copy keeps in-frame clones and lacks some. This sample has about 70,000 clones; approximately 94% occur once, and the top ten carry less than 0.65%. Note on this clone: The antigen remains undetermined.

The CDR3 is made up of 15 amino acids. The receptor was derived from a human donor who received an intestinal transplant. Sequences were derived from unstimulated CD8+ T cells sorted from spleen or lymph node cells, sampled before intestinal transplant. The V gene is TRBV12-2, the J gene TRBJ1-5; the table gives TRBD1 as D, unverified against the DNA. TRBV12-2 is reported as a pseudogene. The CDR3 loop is CASRLGTGGGQPQHF. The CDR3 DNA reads TGTGCAAGTCGCCTAGGGACAGGGGGCGGTCAGCCCCAGCATTTT.